Each of the 14 T cell receptor beta chains below was sequenced from the same sample in a study of T cells in Graves' hyperthyroidism and ophthalmopathy (dated by TCRdb to 2018 to 2020). Library preparation employed multiplex PCR. The listed sequencing device is Illumina HiSeq 2000. Amplification of TCR beta CDR3 regions was carried out from RNA transcripts. The TCR CDR3 was subjected to a first round of RT-PCR using the HTBI primer set and the Qiagen OneStep RT-PCR kit. TCRdb applied fastp at Q25 and MiXCR to the public reads, then kept only in-frame beta chains. Rows with a matching CDR3 protein are joined into one entry that keeps the most common DNA and genes. The sample yields roughly 700,000 distinct CDR3 sequences; around 15% were counted once. 9.5% to 13% of the sample goes to the ten largest clones. The sequenced sample consisted of blood. The source is a woman under 30 with Graves' hyperthyroidism.

On this clonotype: With a much larger clone just one base away, this may be a read error. The chain uses TRBV12-3 or TRBV12-4 and TRBJ2-2; a possible D gene is TRBD1 (6 bases). This CDR3 comprises 15 residues. V gave up 5 bases and J gave up 3 bases, with 13 bases separating them. CDR3 sequence: CASSLTGKDTGELFF. Written as DNA, the CDR3 is TGTGCCAGCAGTCTTACAGGGAAGGACACCGGGGAGCTGTTTTTT.

This clonotype came up many times. V is TRBV2 and J is TRBJ2-1, with 7 bases aligning to TRBD1. Germline V gene sequence: CDR1 SNHLY, CDR2 FYNNEI. The CDR3 loop spans 16 amino acids. V shed 5 bases and J 3 bases; nucleotides not matched to a gene: 10. The CDR3 is CASSPRRQGLYNEQFF. For the CDR3, the DNA is TGTGCCAGCAGTCCGCGTAGACAGGGTCTCTACAATGAGCAGTTCTTC.

The gene calls are TRBV7-9 and TRBJ1-2, with 9 bases identical to TRBD1. CDR3 size: 12 residues. Losses at the gene ends were 3 bases for V and 11 bases for J; bases not matched to a gene: 4. The V gene's germline CDR1 is SEHNR and CDR2 FQNEAQ (reference sequence). The CDR3 nucleotides read TGTGCCAGCAGCTTTCCCGGGACAGGGTACACCTTC. Protein: CASSFPGTGYTF.

The rearrangement links TRBV28 to TRBJ1-2, with a tentative D call TRBD1 (6 bases). Germline values: CDR1 MDHEN, CDR2 SYDVKM. This CDR3 contains 12 residues. The CDR3 is CATGGHGYGYTF. The CDR3 nucleotides read TGTGCGACAGGAGGTCACGGCTATGGCTACACCTTC.

This rearrangement joins TRBV3-1 to TRBJ2-1, with TRBD2 matching 11 bases. With V trimmed by 4 bases and J by 6 bases, 8 bases remained unmatched. The CDR3 extends over 16 amino acids. CDR1 is LGHDT and CDR2 is YNNKEL in the germline V gene (reference sequence). CDR3 in DNA: TGTGCCAGCAGCCGTATTGGAGGACTAGCGGGCAATGAGCAGTTCTTC. Its translation: CASSRIGGLAGNEQFF.

This clonotype was seen ten or more times. V and J are TRBV6-5 and TRBJ1-3; D not resolved. V lost 2 bases, J lost 9 bases, and 17 bases lay in between. The CDR3 contains 15 residues. The germline V gene has CDR1 MNHEY and CDR2 SVGAGI. CDR3 in amino acids: CASSYLLHGEGTIYF. The CDR3 coding sequence is TGTGCCAGCAGTTACCTGCTCCATGGCGAGGGCACCATATATTTT.

This clonotype was counted ten times or more. The chain uses TRBV5-1 and TRBJ2-3; D is unresolved. CDR3 length: 12 residues. The ends were cut back, 4 bases at V and 6 bases at J, with 9 bases in the middle. In germline, CDR1 is SGHRS, CDR2 YFSETQ. The CDR3 DNA follows: TGCGCCAGCAGCCCCTTCGGGGATACGCAGTATTTT. It is translated as CASSPFGDTQYF.

This clonotype was seen repeatedly, ten times or more. The chain employs TRBV18 and TRBJ2-2; D gene uncertain. Germline lookup yields CDR1 KGHSH and CDR2 LQKENI. CDR3 length: 13 amino acids. V was cut by 0 bases and J by 6 bases, with 5 bases left in between. CDR3 coding DNA: TGTGCCAGCTCACCACCGTCGGCCGGGGAGCTGTTTTTT. Protein sequence: CASSPPSAGELFF. Using reference TRBV18 and TRBJ2-2 for the parts outside the CDR3, the full variable domain is NAGVMQNPRHLVRRRGQEARLRCSPMKGHSHVYWYRQLPEEGLKFMVYLQKENIIDESGMPKERFSAEFPKEGPSILRIQQVVRGDSAAYFCASSPPSAGELFFGEGSRLTVL.

This clonotype appeared many times. V and J are TRBV18 and TRBJ1-4, with no clear D. Germline CDR1 reads KGHSH; CDR2 reads LQKENI. V dropped 4 bases and J dropped 5 bases, with 14 bases sitting between them. CDR3 length equals 15 residues. CDR3 sequence reads: CASSQPGRRNEKLFF. As DNA, the CDR3 is TGTGCCAGCTCACAGCCAGGACGGCGGAATGAAAAACTGTTTTTT. Full variable domain (missing parts from reference TRBV18 and TRBJ1-4): NAGVMQNPRHLVRRRGQEARLRCSPMKGHSHVYWYRQLPEEGLKFMVYLQKENIIDESGMPKERFSAEFPKEGPSILRIQQVVRGDSAAYFCASSQPGRRNEKLFFGSGTQLSVL.

Of note for this clonotype: Given a much more abundant clone one base away, this may be a read error. The chain recombines TRBV10-3 with TRBJ1-2; 9 bases agree with TRBD1. The CDR3 has 16 residues. The junction had 8 bases not matched to a gene; V was cut back by 0 bases and J by 6 bases. Per the germline V gene, CDR1 is ENHRY and CDR2 is SYGVKD. The CDR3 bases are TGTGCCATCAGTGAGTCTGGGACAGGGTTAAGCCATGGCTACACCTTC. It specifies CAISESGTGLSHGYTF.

This clonotype was detected ten times or more. The V call is TRBV28, the J call TRBJ2-3, with D possibly TRBD1 on 6 matching bases. The CDR3 runs to 14 residues. Deletions cut 10 bases from V and 3 bases from J, with 17 bases between. The germline gives CDR1 MDHEN, CDR2 SYDVKM. CDR3 in amino acids: CATLGAGLTDTQYF. The CDR3 coding sequence is TGTGCCACCTTGGGGGCAGGGCTGACAGATACGCAGTATTTT. The entire variable domain, with the rest obtained from reference TRBV28 and TRBJ2-3, is as follows: DVKVTQSSRYLVKRTGEKVFLECVQDMDHENMFWYRQDPGLGLRLIYFSYDVKMKEKGDIPEGYSVSREKKERFSLILESASTNQTSMYLCATLGAGLTDTQYFGPGTRLTVL.

This clonotype was observed many times. The V call is TRBV11-2, the J call TRBJ2-7; 9 bases agree with TRBD1. V lost 5 bases and J lost 5; bases outside the gene matches: 10. CDR3 length: 15 amino acids. Germline lookup yields CDR1 SGHAT and CDR2 FQNNGV. This CDR3 reads CASSPGGTGWDEQYF. The DNA for the CDR3 is TGTGCCAGCAGCCCAGGGGGGACAGGGTGGGACGAGCAGTACTTC.

The chain joins TRBV7-9 to TRBJ1-5, with TRBD1 as a possible D gene (5 bases). V gave up 3 bases and J gave up 11 bases, with 20 bases separating them. Looked up from germline, CDR1 is SEHNR and CDR2 is FQNEAQ (reference sequence). The CDR3 covers 15 residues. The CDR3 spells CASSLGGPAGGSQHF. Written as DNA, the CDR3 is TGTGCCAGCAGCTTGGGGGGTCCGGCCGGAGGGTCCCAGCATTTT.

This clonotype was recorded at least ten times. The chain recombines TRBV20-1 with TRBJ2-1, with 9 bases that match TRBD2. Germline V gene lookup returns CDR1 DFQATT and CDR2 SNEGSKA (reference sequence). The CDR3 consists of 14 residues. J was trimmed by 8 bases and V by 2 bases; bases with no gene match: 7. The chain's CDR3 is CSARYSGRLDEQFF. In DNA, the CDR3 is TGCAGTGCTAGATACAGCGGGAGGTTGGATGAGCAGTTCTTC.